The 19 T cell receptor beta chains given below trace back to one sample, sequenced in a study of cytomegalovirus exposure and HLA in healthy donors (dated by TCRdb to the late 2010s). Libraries were constructed by the immunoSEQ multiplex PCR assay. A mixture of 60 forward primers for TCR Vbeta segments and 13 reverse primers for TCR Jbeta segments was used in the multiplex PCR. This immuneACCESS table, as held by TCRdb, lists in-frame sequences with V and J called but not all clones. Of the missing ones, under half trace to an unresolved V gene in checked studies; the others have no known cause. For this sample there are about 130,000 clones; 80% appear just once. The ten largest clones add up to about 8.9% of the sample. The sample taken for sequencing was PBMCs. The receptor source for this set is a man aged 30 to 39 in good health and CMV-seropositive.

On this clone itself: The same CDR3 arises from other DNA sequences in this sample as well. V gene TRBV7-6 combines with J gene TRBJ2-7, with 9 positions matching TRBD1. The CDR3 has 14 amino acids. Trimming at V came to 5 bases and at J to 4 bases, leaving 6 bases not matched to a gene. Germline values: CDR1 SGHVS, CDR2 FNYEAQ. The CDR3 coding sequence is TGTGCCAGCAGCCGAACCGGGACAGGGTACGAGCAGTACTTC. This gives the protein CASSRTGTGYEQYF. Combining the CDR3 with reference TRBV7-6 and TRBJ2-7 gives the whole variable domain GAGVSQSPRYKVTKRGQDVALRCDPISGHVSLYWYRQALGQGPEFLTYFNYEAQQDKSGLPNDRFSAERPEGSISTLTIQRTEQRDSAMYRCASSRTGTGYEQYFGPGTRLTVT.

Details on this clone: This sample also contains other DNA sequences that code for the same CDR3. This chain uses TRBV29-1 with TRBJ2-7, with TRBD1 as a possible D gene (5 bases). Germline V lookup: CDR1 SQVTM, CDR2 ANQGSEA. The CDR3 is 16 amino acids. Between the trimmed V and J ends, which lost 4 bases and 1 base, there was a span of 20 bases. This chain's CDR3 is CSVGPAPGQGSYEQYF. In DNA, the CDR3 is TGCAGCGTTGGACCCGCGCCAGGGCAGGGTTCCTACGAGCAGTACTTC.

This chain uses TRBV19 with TRBJ1-5, with TRBD1 matching over 12 bases. The V gene end was trimmed by 7 bases and the J gene end by 7 bases; junction bases not matched to a gene: 11. CDR1 and CDR2 (germline): LNHDA, SQIVND (reference sequence). The CDR3 is made up of 16 amino acids. CDR3 coding DNA: TGTGCCAGTACCTCCGGGACAGGGGGCCTAGGGCAGCCCCAGCATTTT. Encoded protein: CASTSGTGGLGQPQHF. Complete variable domain (other parts from reference TRBV19 and TRBJ1-5): DGGITQSPKYLFRKEGQNVTLSCEQNLNHDAMYWYRQDPGQGLRLIYYSQIVNDFQKGDIAEGYSVSREKKESFPLTVTSAQKNPTAFYLCASTSGTGGLGQPQHFGDGTRLSIL.

The chain joins TRBV6-5 to TRBJ1-1; D gene ambiguous. CDR3 length: 15 amino acids. Trimming shortened V by 6 bases and J by 2 bases, and 16 bases separated the two germline ends. Germline V gene data show CDR1 as MNHEY and CDR2 as SVGAGI. CDR3 bases: TGTGCCAGCAGCCTACGGAGGGAGTTAAACACTGAAGCTTTCTTT. Residues: CASSLRRELNTEAFF.

This clone was detected a few times. The chain is built from TRBV5-1 and TRBJ2-1, with 7 bases identical to TRBD1. Per germline, CDR1 SGHRS and CDR2 YFSETQ. V shed 1 base and J 4 bases; nucleotides not matched to a gene: 11. The CDR3 contains 17 residues. The CDR3 is CASSLTSARGLYNEQFF. In DNA form, the CDR3 reads TGCGCCAGCAGCTTGACGTCCGCCAGGGGGTTATACAATGAGCAGTTCTTC.

Worth noting for this clone: One end of the junction varies from germline; a read error may be responsible. J is TRBJ1-2 and V is TRBV19; perhaps TRBD1 as D (5 bases). Germline values: CDR1 LNHDA, CDR2 SQIVND (reference sequence). The CDR3 contains 13 residues. For the CDR3, the DNA is TGTGCCAGTAGCCCCGGGACTAAGTATGGCTACACCTTC. This sequence encodes CASSPGTKYGYTF.

The chain couples TRBV19 to TRBJ1-2, with TRBD1 as a possible D gene (5 bases). The CDR3 length is 13 residues. Per the germline V gene, CDR1 is LNHDA and CDR2 is SQIVND (reference sequence). V gave up 6 bases and J gave up 7 bases, with 15 bases separating them. As DNA, the CDR3 is TGTGCCAGTAGGGATACAGGTTTGCGTGGCTACACCTTC. Its protein product is CASRDTGLRGYTF. Together with reference TRBV19 and TRBJ1-2, the CDR3 gives the full variable domain: DGGITQSPKYLFRKEGQNVTLSCEQNLNHDAMYWYRQDPGQGLRLIYYSQIVNDFQKGDIAEGYSVSREKKESFPLTVTSAQKNPTAFYLCASRDTGLRGYTFGSGTRLTVV.

The rearrangement links TRBV29-1 to TRBJ2-7; 9 nucleotides match TRBD1. The CDR3 has 13 amino acids. From germline, CDR1 is SQVTM and CDR2 ANQGSEA. Trimming cost V 6 bases and J 3 bases; bases outside gene matches: 6. In nucleotides, the CDR3 is TGCAGCGTGGGGGCGGGACAGGGCTACGAGCAGTACTTC. Amino acid sequence: CSVGAGQGYEQYF.

The J gene is TRBJ2-3, the V gene TRBV5-6; 11 bases match TRBD1. V shed 7 bases, J shed 4 bases, and the junction held 8 bases outside the gene matches. The germline V gene encodes CDR1 SGHDT and CDR2 YYEEEE. The CDR3 has 15 residues. The CDR3 protein is CASRRDRGFSDTQYF. The CDR3 bases are TGTGCCAGCCGACGGGACAGGGGGTTCTCAGATACGCAGTATTTT.

J is TRBJ2-1 and V is TRBV7-3; 8 bases fit TRBD1. The length of the CDR3 is 14 residues. Trimming removed 4 bases from V and 10 bases from J; junction bases left unmatched: 9. The germline V gene has CDR1 SGHTA and CDR2 FQGTGA. CDR3: CASSWGQGAGEQFF. The CDR3, as DNA: TGTGCCAGCAGCTGGGGCCAGGGGGCTGGGGAGCAGTTCTTC.

The rearrangement links TRBV21-1 to TRBJ2-1; the table's D call of TRBD1 was not tested on the DNA. TRBV21-1 is labeled a pseudogene. This CDR3 spans 17 amino acids. The CDR3 loop reads CASSKSVEDRVDNEQFF. The CDR3 DNA sequence: TGTGCCAGCAGCAAATCAGTCGAGGACAGGGTGGACAATGAGCAGTTCTTC.

V gene TRBV7-7 combines with J gene TRBJ2-5; 15 bases fit TRBD2. TRBJ2-7 explains the end of the DNA better; the J call may be wrong. The length of the CDR3 is 17 residues. Germline loops: CDR1 SSHAT, CDR2 FNYEAQ (reference sequence). This chain's CDR3 is CASSSGTSGGPTYEQYF. The CDR3 DNA is TGTGCCAGCAGCTCCGGGACTAGCGGGGGGCCGACCTACGAGCAGTACTTC.

The chain links TRBV25-1 to TRBJ2-5; D unclear. The J call is doubtful: the DNA matches TRBJ2-7 better. There are 13 residues in the CDR3. Per germline, CDR1 MGHDK and CDR2 SYGVNS. CDR3 bases: TGTGCCAGCAGGGGCCCCAGCTCCTACGAGCAGTACTTC. Its protein is CASRGPSSYEQYF.

The chain is built from TRBV6-1 and TRBJ2-5; TRBD2 matches 12 bases. Losses at the gene ends were 2 bases for V and 4 bases for J; bases not matched to a gene: 2. This CDR3 is 15 amino acids long. Looked up from germline, CDR1 is MNHNS and CDR2 is SASEGT. The CDR3 coding sequence is TGTGCCAGCAGTGAACTAGCGGGGGGGCCAGAGACCCAGTACTTC. Its translation is CASSELAGGPETQYF.

V usage is TRBV13 and J usage is TRBJ1-5; D is unresolved. CDR1 PRHDT and CDR2 FYEKMQ come from the germline V gene (reference sequence). The CDR3 totals 15 residues. V dropped 5 bases and J dropped 2 bases, with 13 bases sitting between them. CDR3 in amino acids: CASSLNSLGNQPQHF. The CDR3, as DNA: TGTGCCAGCAGCCTCAACAGTCTGGGCAATCAGCCCCAGCATTTT.

The chain is built from TRBV6-6 and TRBJ2-7, with D maybe TRBD1 (7 bases). V lost 2 bases, J lost 7 bases, and 18 bases lay in between. The CDR3 runs 15 residues. The germline V gene encodes CDR1 MNHNY and CDR2 SVGAGI (reference sequence). This CDR3 reads CASSYQEGRGLEQYF. CDR3 coding DNA: TGTGCCAGCAGTTACCAGGAGGGCAGGGGGTTGGAGCAGTACTTC.

The V and J genes are TRBV27 and TRBJ2-3; D might be TRBD1 (6 bases). Trimming cost V 3 bases and J 9 bases, with 22 bases left between them. The germline gives CDR1 MNHEY, CDR2 SMNVEV (reference sequence). The CDR3 length is 16 residues. The CDR3 DNA follows: TGTGCCAGCAGTTTCACACTCGCAGTCCCGGGACAAACGCAGTATTTT. It specifies CASSFTLAVPGQTQYF.

The rearrangement uses TRBV29-1 and TRBJ1-6, with D possibly being TRBD1 (5 bases). V gave up 5 bases and J gave up 5 bases, with 19 bases separating them. The germline CDR1 and CDR2 sequences are SQVTM and ANQGSEA. The CDR3 spans 16 residues. CDR3 sequence (DNA): TGCAGCGTTAAGCAGGGCTCTTGGTCGGATAATTCACCCCTCCACTTT. It yields the protein CSVKQGSWSDNSPLHF.

V gene TRBV7-2 combines with J gene TRBJ2-1; 7 bases are a match to TRBD2. CDR1 is SGHTA, CDR2 FQGNSA, per germline. CDR3 length: 13 residues. V trimming: 0 bases; J trimming: 9 bases; junction bases outside the gene matches: 2. The CDR3 loop is CASSLAGGSEQFF. For the CDR3, the DNA is TGTGCCAGCAGCTTAGCGGGGGGGAGTGAGCAGTTCTTC. Filled out from reference TRBV7-2 and TRBJ2-1, the complete variable domain reads GAGVSQSPSNKVTEKGKDVELRCDPISGHTALYWYRQSLGQGLEFLIYFQGNSAPDKSGLPSDRFSAERTGGSVSTLTIQRTQQEDSAVYLCASSLAGGSEQFFGPGTRLTVL.